Listed below are T cell receptor beta chains from one sample, sequenced in a study of blood T cell repertoires in COVID-19. Only in-frame clones appear in the TCRdb table, and some are missing; sequencing was by immunoSEQ multiplex PCR. The sample includes 150,000 or so clones, almost 85% of them seen just once. Material for sequencing was PBMCs or T cells enriched from blood (not recorded which). The receptors originated from a man aged 45 to 65 who had recovered from COVID-19. Each CDR3 is given with its conserved first and last residue. A D gene is named only where the DNA matches it firmly. Size is omitted from some rows. Given values are once, few, many or a class for expanded clones.

TRBD1	TRBJ1-6	TRBV2	once	CASSPDRALHF	TGTGCCAGCAGTCCGGACAGGGCCCTCCACTTT
TRBD2	TRBJ2-5	TRBV5-5	-	CASSPVFFPSGGSETQYF	TGTGCCAGCAGCCCGGTCTTTTTCCCCAGCGGGGGGAGCGAGACCCAGTACTTC
TRBD1	TRBJ2-7	TRBV5-1	-	CASSRDRDYEQYF	TGCGCCAGCAGCCGGGACAGGGACTACGAGCAGTACTTC
TRBD2	TRBJ2-2	TRBV28	-	CASRTSGSVRTGELFF	TGTGCCAGCAGGACTAGCGGGAGCGTGCGGACCGGGGAGCTGTTTTTT
-	TRBJ1-1	TRBV7-6	once	CASSLDGGEAFF	TGTGCCAGCAGCTTAGATGGAGGAGAAGCTTTCTTT
-	TRBJ1-1	TRBV7-2	-	CASSLYREGTEAFF	TGTGCCAGCAGCTTATACAGGGAGGGCACTGAAGCTTTCTTT
-	TRBJ2-5	TRBV5-1	-	CASSLSGTSKETQYF	TGCGCCAGCAGCTTGTCCGGGACATCTAAAGAGACCCAGTACTTC
TRBD1	TRBJ1-5	TRBV29-1	once	CSVTGDNQPQHF	TGCAGCGTGACAGGGGACAATCAGCCCCAGCATTTT
-	TRBJ1-6	TRBV7-6	-	CASSSLQGNSPLHF	TGTGCCAGCAGCTCGTTGCAGGGGAATTCACCCCTCCACTTT
TRBD2	TRBJ2-3	TRBV4-2	-	CASSQVGAGGRPDTQYF	TGTGCCAGCAGCCAAGTAGGGGCGGGGGGGAGGCCAGATACGCAGTATTTT
-	TRBJ1-2	TRBV27	-	CASRAPGIENYGYTF	TGTGCCAGCAGAGCCCCAGGGATTGAAAACTATGGCTACACCTTC
TRBD1	TRBJ1-5	TRBV6-5	-	CASSRQGASNQPQHF	TGTGCCAGCAGCCGGCAGGGGGCTTCCAATCAGCCCCAGCATTTT
TRBD1	TRBJ2-7	TRBV23-1	-	CAGRDRDYEQYF	TGCGCCGGCCGGGACAGGGACTACGAGCAGTACTTC
TRBD2	TRBJ2-5	TRBV3-1/TRBV3-2	-	CASRVGGGGGQTQYF	TGTGCCAGCAGAGTCGGTGGCGGGGGGGGTCAGACCCAGTACTTC
TRBD1	TRBJ1-4	TRBV25-1	-	CASSVQGQNEKLFF	TGTGCCAGCAGTGTACAGGGGCAAAATGAAAAACTGTTTTTT
-	TRBJ2-7	TRBV12-2	-	CASRLPHSGSAVYEQYF	TGTGCAAGTCGCCTCCCCCATAGCGGGAGCGCGGTCTACGAGCAGTACTTC